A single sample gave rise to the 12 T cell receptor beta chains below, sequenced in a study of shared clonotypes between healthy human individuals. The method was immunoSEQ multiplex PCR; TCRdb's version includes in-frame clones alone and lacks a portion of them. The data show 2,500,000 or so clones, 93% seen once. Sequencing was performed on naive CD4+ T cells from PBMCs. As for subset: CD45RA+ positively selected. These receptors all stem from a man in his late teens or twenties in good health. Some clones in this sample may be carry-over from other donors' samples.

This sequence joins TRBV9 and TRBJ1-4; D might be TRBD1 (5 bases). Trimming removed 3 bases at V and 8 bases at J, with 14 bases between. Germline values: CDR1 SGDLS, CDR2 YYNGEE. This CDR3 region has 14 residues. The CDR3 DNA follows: TGTGCCAGCAGCGGGCCGGGGCTGGGGGAAAAACTGTTTTTT. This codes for CASSGPGLGEKLFF.

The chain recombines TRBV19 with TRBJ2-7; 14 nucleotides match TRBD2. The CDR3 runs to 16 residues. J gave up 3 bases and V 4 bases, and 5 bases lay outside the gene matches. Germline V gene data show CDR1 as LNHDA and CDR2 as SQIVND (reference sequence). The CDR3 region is CASSKTGTSGSYEQYF. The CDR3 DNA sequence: TGTGCCAGTAGTAAAACAGGGACTAGCGGGAGCTACGAGCAGTACTTC.

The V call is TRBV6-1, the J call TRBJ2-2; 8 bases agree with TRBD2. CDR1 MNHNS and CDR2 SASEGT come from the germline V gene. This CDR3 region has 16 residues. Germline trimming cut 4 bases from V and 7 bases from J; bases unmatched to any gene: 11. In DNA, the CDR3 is TGTGCCAGCAGTGGAGGGTCGGGAGGGCCTATCGGGGAGCTGTTTTTT. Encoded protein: CASSGGSGGPIGELFF.

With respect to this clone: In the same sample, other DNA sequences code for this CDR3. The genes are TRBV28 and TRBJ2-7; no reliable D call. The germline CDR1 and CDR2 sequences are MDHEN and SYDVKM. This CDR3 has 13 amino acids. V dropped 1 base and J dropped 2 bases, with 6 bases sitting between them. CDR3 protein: CASSLSAAYEQYF. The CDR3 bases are TGTGCCAGCAGTTTATCGGCAGCCTACGAGCAGTACTTC.

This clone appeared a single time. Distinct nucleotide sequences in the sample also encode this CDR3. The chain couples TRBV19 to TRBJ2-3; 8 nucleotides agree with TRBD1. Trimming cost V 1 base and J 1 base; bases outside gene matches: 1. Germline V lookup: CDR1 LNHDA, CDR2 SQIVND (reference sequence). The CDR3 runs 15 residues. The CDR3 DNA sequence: TGTGCCAGTAGTATAGGGGGACAGGGCACAGATACGCAGTATTTT. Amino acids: CASSIGGQGTDTQYF.

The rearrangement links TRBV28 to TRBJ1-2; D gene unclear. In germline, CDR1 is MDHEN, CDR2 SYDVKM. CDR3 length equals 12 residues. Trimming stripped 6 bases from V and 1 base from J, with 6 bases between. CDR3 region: CASSSNNYGYTF. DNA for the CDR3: TGTGCCAGCAGCTCCAATAACTATGGCTACACCTTC.

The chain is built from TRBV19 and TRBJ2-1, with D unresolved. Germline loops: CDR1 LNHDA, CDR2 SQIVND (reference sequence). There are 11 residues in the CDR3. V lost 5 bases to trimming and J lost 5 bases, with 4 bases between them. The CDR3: CASSFNNEQFF. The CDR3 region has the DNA TGTGCCAGTAGTTTCAACAATGAGCAGTTCTTC.

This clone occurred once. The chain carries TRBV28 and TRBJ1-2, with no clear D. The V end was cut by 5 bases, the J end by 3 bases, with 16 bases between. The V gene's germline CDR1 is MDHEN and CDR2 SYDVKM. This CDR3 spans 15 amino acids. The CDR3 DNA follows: TGTGCCAGCAGTCCCGGAGGCCCGGCTTACTATGGCTACACCTTC. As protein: CASSPGGPAYYGYTF.

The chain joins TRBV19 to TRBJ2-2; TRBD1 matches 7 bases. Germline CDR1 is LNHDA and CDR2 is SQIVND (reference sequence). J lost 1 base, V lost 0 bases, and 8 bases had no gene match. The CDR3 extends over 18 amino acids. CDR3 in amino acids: CASSIDRFGQENTGELFF. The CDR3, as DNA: TGTGCCAGTAGTATAGATCGCTTCGGACAGGAGAACACCGGGGAGCTGTTTTTT. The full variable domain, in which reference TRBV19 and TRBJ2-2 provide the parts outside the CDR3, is DGGITQSPKYLFRKEGQNVTLSCEQNLNHDAMYWYRQDPGQGLRLIYYSQIVNDFQKGDIAEGYSVSREKKESFPLTVTSAQKNPTAFYLCASSIDRFGQENTGELFFGEGSRLTVL.

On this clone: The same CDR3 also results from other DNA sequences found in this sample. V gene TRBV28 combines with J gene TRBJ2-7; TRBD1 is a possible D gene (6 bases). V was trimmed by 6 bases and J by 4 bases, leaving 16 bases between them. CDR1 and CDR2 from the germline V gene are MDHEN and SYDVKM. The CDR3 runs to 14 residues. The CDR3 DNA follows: TGTGCCAGCAGATGGGTACAGGGTTCTTACGAGCAGTACTTC. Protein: CASRWVQGSYEQYF.

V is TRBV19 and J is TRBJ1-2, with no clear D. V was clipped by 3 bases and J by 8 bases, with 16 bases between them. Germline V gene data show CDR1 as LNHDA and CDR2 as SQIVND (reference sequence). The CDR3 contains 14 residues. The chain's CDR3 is CASSMVAGRGGYTF. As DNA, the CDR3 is TGTGCCAGTAGTATGGTAGCCGGCCGCGGGGGCTACACCTTC.

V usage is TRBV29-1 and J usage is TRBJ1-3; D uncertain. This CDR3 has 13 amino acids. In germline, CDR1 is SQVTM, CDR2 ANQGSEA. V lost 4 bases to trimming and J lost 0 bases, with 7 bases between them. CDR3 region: CSVGTSSGNTIYF. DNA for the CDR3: TGCAGCGTTGGGACGAGCTCTGGAAACACCATATATTTT.